This TCR beta chain was profiled in a study of monozygotic twins with inflammatory bowel disease. TCRdb re-called the 5' RACE reads and shows each CDR3 protein once, DNA omitted. The repertoire table contains 300,000 to 450,000 distinct CDR3 sequences. This CDR3 has 15 residues. Germline CDR1 MNHEY, CDR2 SVGEGT. J is TRBJ2-7 and V is TRBV6-2 or TRBV6-3; TCRdb designates TRBD1, a call that cannot be tested without DNA. The sample consisted of blood. The TCR was taken from a human donor with ulcerative colitis or Crohn's disease, or a healthy co-twin of an affected twin (not recorded which). CDR3 protein: CASTPQDRGPYEQYF.